This is a list of T cell receptor beta chains from one sample in a study of blood T cell repertoires in COVID-19. Sequenced by immunoSEQ multiplex PCR; TCRdb stores in-frame clones only, minus some. This sample has 150,000 to 200,000 clones, with about 87% found just once. Sequenced input: peripheral blood. Receptor source: a man aged 35 to 55 with active or convalescent COVID-19. Each CDR3 is given with its conserved first and last residue. The D gene is left open where the match is weak. A clone size is listed for some rows: how often the clone was seen (once, few, many), or a class if it is expanded.

j_gene: TRBJ1-4; v_gene: TRBV28; abundance: NA; d_gene: TRBD1; len: 16; CDR3nt: TGTGCCAGCAGTTTATCGTCGACAGGGGCGCAGGAAAAACTGTTTTTT; CDR3aa: CASSLSSTGAQEKLFF
j_gene: TRBJ2-7; v_gene: TRBV27; abundance: NA; d_gene: NA; len: 13; CDR3nt: TGTGCCAGCAGCCCGGTGATAGCGAGTGAGCAGTACTTC; CDR3aa: CASSPVIASEQYF
j_gene: TRBJ1-1; v_gene: TRBV19; abundance: NA; d_gene: TRBD1; len: 12; CDR3nt: TGTGCCAGTAGGGGGACAGTCCTAGAAGCTTTCTTT; CDR3aa: CASRGTVLEAFF
j_gene: TRBJ1-4; v_gene: TRBV10-3; abundance: once; d_gene: NA; len: 14; CDR3nt: TGTGCCATCAGTGTTGGGAGGGGAACAGAAAAACTGTTTTTT; CDR3aa: CAISVGRGTEKLFF
j_gene: TRBJ1-2; v_gene: TRBV4-1; abundance: NA; d_gene: TRBD1; len: 14; CDR3nt: TGCGCCAGCAGCCAGACAGGGGGACCCTATGGCTACACCTTC; CDR3aa: CASSQTGGPYGYTF
j_gene: TRBJ1-5; v_gene: TRBV6-1; abundance: NA; d_gene: NA; len: 14; CDR3nt: TGTGCCAGCAGTGAAGCTCAGGGGAGGGATCCCCAGCATTTT; CDR3aa: CASSEAQGRDPQHF
j_gene: TRBJ2-1; v_gene: TRBV18; abundance: NA; d_gene: TRBD2; len: 15; CDR3nt: TGTGCCAGCTCCACCACTAGCGGGCCTCACAATGAGCAGTTCTTC; CDR3aa: CASSTTSGPHNEQFF
j_gene: TRBJ2-7; v_gene: TRBV4-1; abundance: NA; d_gene: NA; len: 16; CDR3nt: TGCGCCAGCAGCCAAGATGCGGCAGGGGGGCCCTACGAGCAGTACTTC; CDR3aa: CASSQDAAGGPYEQYF
j_gene: TRBJ1-3; v_gene: TRBV28; abundance: NA; d_gene: TRBD1; len: 15; CDR3nt: TGTGCCAGCACCAGGGGGCAACCCTCTGGAAACACCATATATTTT; CDR3aa: CASTRGQPSGNTIYF
j_gene: TRBJ1-2; v_gene: TRBV14; abundance: NA; d_gene: NA; len: 13; CDR3nt: TGTGCCAGCAGTTCGGGGAGAAGCTATGGCTACACCTTC; CDR3aa: CASSSGRSYGYTF
j_gene: TRBJ2-7; v_gene: TRBV30; abundance: NA; d_gene: NA; len: 15; CDR3nt: TGTGCCTGGAGTGGGACTCGACTAAGCTCCTACGAGCAGTACTTC; CDR3aa: CAWSGTRLSSYEQYF
j_gene: TRBJ1-1; v_gene: TRBV4-1; abundance: NA; d_gene: NA; len: 14; CDR3nt: TGCGCCAGCAGCCAGGCAAGTTGGAACACTGAAGCTTTCTTT; CDR3aa: CASSQASWNTEAFF
j_gene: TRBJ1-5; v_gene: TRBV3-1/TRBV3-2; abundance: few; d_gene: NA; len: 13; CDR3nt: TGTGCCAGCAGCCCATCAGGCAATCAGCCCCAGCATTTT; CDR3aa: CASSPSGNQPQHF
j_gene: TRBJ1-5; v_gene: TRBV7-8; abundance: NA; d_gene: NA; len: 19; CDR3nt: TGTGCCAGCAGCTTAGCGCAAAGTTCCCCCCGCTATAGCAATCAGCCCCAGCATTTT; CDR3aa: CASSLAQSSPRYSNQPQHF
j_gene: TRBJ2-7; v_gene: TRBV14; abundance: NA; d_gene: TRBD2; len: 15; CDR3nt: TGTGCCAGCAGCATCGTAGGACTAGCGGGGTACGAGCAGTACTTC; CDR3aa: CASSIVGLAGYEQYF
j_gene: TRBJ1-5; v_gene: TRBV18; abundance: NA; d_gene: NA; len: 17; CDR3nt: TGTGCCAGCTCACCAAATTCCGCTTCAGGTGGCAATCAGCCCCAGCATTTT; CDR3aa: CASSPNSASGGNQPQHF
j_gene: TRBJ1-6; v_gene: TRBV18; abundance: NA; d_gene: NA; len: 14; CDR3nt: TGTGCCAGCTCAGAGGCCACCTCTCATTCACCCCTCCACTTT; CDR3aa: CASSEATSHSPLHF
j_gene: TRBJ2-7; v_gene: TRBV6-5; abundance: NA; d_gene: TRBD2; len: 14; CDR3nt: TGTGCCAGCAGGCCGGGACTAGCGGGAGCCGAGCAGTACTTC; CDR3aa: CASRPGLAGAEQYF
j_gene: TRBJ1-3; v_gene: TRBV30; abundance: NA; d_gene: NA; len: 17; CDR3nt: TGTGCCTGGAGTCCACGCCCTGGACAGAGCTCTGGAAACACCATATATTTT; CDR3aa: CAWSPRPGQSSGNTIYF
j_gene: TRBJ2-2; v_gene: TRBV12-3/TRBV12-4; abundance: NA; d_gene: NA; len: 12; CDR3nt: TGTGCCAGCACCTCGGGTGGCGGGGAGCTGTTTTTT; CDR3aa: CASTSGGGELFF
j_gene: TRBJ2-1; v_gene: TRBV4-3; abundance: NA; d_gene: TRBD1; len: 15; CDR3nt: TGCGCCAGCAACCGGGACAGGACCTTCTACAATGAGCAGTTCTTC; CDR3aa: CASNRDRTFYNEQFF
j_gene: TRBJ1-1; v_gene: TRBV5-4; abundance: NA; d_gene: TRBD1; len: 16; CDR3nt: TGTGCCAGCAGCTTGGGCGAGGGACAGGGAAACACTGAAGCTTTCTTT; CDR3aa: CASSLGEGQGNTEAFF
j_gene: TRBJ1-3; v_gene: TRBV28; abundance: NA; d_gene: NA; len: 16; CDR3nt: TGTGCCAGCAGACTCGGGAGCGGGGCGTCTGGAAACACCATATATTTT; CDR3aa: CASRLGSGASGNTIYF
j_gene: TRBJ2-1; v_gene: TRBV9; abundance: NA; d_gene: TRBD2; len: 14; CDR3nt: TGTGCCAGCAGCGCCGGACTAGCGGGAAATGAGCAGTTCTTC; CDR3aa: CASSAGLAGNEQFF
j_gene: TRBJ2-1; v_gene: TRBV4-2; abundance: NA; d_gene: TRBD2; len: 17; CDR3nt: TGTGCCAGCAGCCAATCAAGACTAGCGGGGGTGGTTGGAGAGCAGTTCTTC; CDR3aa: CASSQSRLAGVVGEQFF
j_gene: TRBJ1-2; v_gene: TRBV30; abundance: NA; d_gene: NA; len: 10; CDR3nt: TGTGCCTGGAGGTCTTTTGGCTACACCTTC; CDR3aa: CAWRSFGYTF
j_gene: TRBJ1-6; v_gene: TRBV30; abundance: NA; d_gene: TRBD1; len: 14; CDR3nt: TGTGCCGGCATAACCGGGACAGGGAATTCACCCCTCCACTTT; CDR3aa: CAGITGTGNSPLHF
j_gene: TRBJ2-7; v_gene: TRBV5-4; abundance: NA; d_gene: TRBD1; len: 15; CDR3nt: TGTGCCAGCAGCGGGCCGGGACAGGGCTCCTACGAGCAGTACTTC; CDR3aa: CASSGPGQGSYEQYF
j_gene: TRBJ2-7; v_gene: TRBV5-6; abundance: NA; d_gene: NA; len: 13; CDR3nt: TGTGCCAGCAGCTTCCCGACAGACTACGAGCAGTACTTC; CDR3aa: CASSFPTDYEQYF
j_gene: TRBJ1-1; v_gene: TRBV5-1; abundance: NA; d_gene: NA; len: 13; CDR3nt: TGCGCCAGCAGCTTAACAGGGAACACTGAAGCTTTCTTT; CDR3aa: CASSLTGNTEAFF
j_gene: TRBJ1-1; v_gene: TRBV28; abundance: few; d_gene: NA; len: 15; CDR3nt: TGTGCCAGCAGTACGTCCTTGGGGCCCATTAGTCAAGCTTTCTTT; CDR3aa: CASSTSLGPISQAFF
j_gene: TRBJ2-2; v_gene: TRBV27; abundance: few; d_gene: TRBD2; len: 15; CDR3nt: TGTGCCAGCAGTTTACGGAGCGGGGGAACCGGGGAGCTGTTTTTT; CDR3aa: CASSLRSGGTGELFF
j_gene: TRBJ1-1; v_gene: TRBV28; abundance: NA; d_gene: TRBD1; len: 12; CDR3nt: TGTGCCAGCAGGGAGGGGGCACTTGAAGCTTTCTTT; CDR3aa: CASREGALEAFF
j_gene: TRBJ1-5; v_gene: TRBV12-3/TRBV12-4; abundance: NA; d_gene: NA; len: 13; CDR3nt: TGTGCCAGCAGTCGCGGTAGCAATCAGCCCCAGCATTTT; CDR3aa: CASSRGSNQPQHF
j_gene: TRBJ1-5; v_gene: TRBV19; abundance: few; d_gene: NA; len: 13; CDR3nt: TGTGCCAGTCTGGGGGCAGGCAATCAGCCCCAGCATTTT; CDR3aa: CASLGAGNQPQHF
j_gene: TRBJ2-5; v_gene: TRBV15; abundance: once; d_gene: TRBD1; len: 15; CDR3nt: TGTGCCACCAGCAGAGACGGCAGGGGGCTAGAGACCCAGTACTTC; CDR3aa: CATSRDGRGLETQYF
j_gene: TRBJ2-2; v_gene: TRBV28; abundance: NA; d_gene: NA; len: 12; CDR3nt: TGTGCCAGCAGTTCCTACACCGGGGAGCTGTTTTTT; CDR3aa: CASSSYTGELFF
j_gene: TRBJ2-7; v_gene: TRBV19; abundance: NA; d_gene: NA; len: 13; CDR3nt: TGTGCCAGTAGTATCCAACAGGACTACGAGCAGTACTTC; CDR3aa: CASSIQQDYEQYF
j_gene: TRBJ2-5; v_gene: TRBV16; abundance: NA; d_gene: TRBD1; len: 14; CDR3nt: TGTGCCAGCAGCCTCGGGACAGCCCCAGAGACCCAGTACTTC; CDR3aa: CASSLGTAPETQYF
j_gene: TRBJ2-1; v_gene: TRBV10-3; abundance: NA; d_gene: NA; len: 12; CDR3nt: TGTGCCATCAACACAGGGCAAAATGAGCAGTTCTTC; CDR3aa: CAINTGQNEQFF